The source of this T cell receptor (beta chain) is a study of cytomegalovirus exposure and HLA in healthy donors. 13 Jbeta primers and 60 Vbeta primers were used for the PCR. Libraries were prepared by immunoSEQ multiplex PCR; TCRdb keeps only in-frame clonotypes and omits some of them. The sample totals about 48,000 clones. The CDR3 extends over 18 amino acids. Trimming cost V 4 bases and J 2 bases; bases outside gene matches: 11. Germline-derived CDR1 and CDR2 are LGHNA and YSLEER. This receptor was identified in a woman between 35 and 50 years old in good health and CMV-seronegative. The sample taken for sequencing was PBMCs. The chain couples TRBV4-3 to TRBJ2-3; TRBD2 matches at 11 bases. CDR3: CASSPVGVAGGPTDTQYF. The CDR3 coding sequence is TGCGCCAGCAGCCCCGTGGGGGTAGCGGGGGGGCCCACAGATACGCAGTATTTT.